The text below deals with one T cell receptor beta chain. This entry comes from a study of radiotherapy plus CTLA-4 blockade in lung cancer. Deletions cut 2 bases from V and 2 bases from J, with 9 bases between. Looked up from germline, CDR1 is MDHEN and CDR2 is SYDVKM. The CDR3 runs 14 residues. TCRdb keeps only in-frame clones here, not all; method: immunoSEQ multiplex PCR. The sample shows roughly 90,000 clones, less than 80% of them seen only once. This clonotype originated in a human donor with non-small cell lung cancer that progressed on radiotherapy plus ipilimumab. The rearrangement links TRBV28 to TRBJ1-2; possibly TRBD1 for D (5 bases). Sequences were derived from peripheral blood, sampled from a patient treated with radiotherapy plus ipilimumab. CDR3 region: CASSLPGINYGYTF. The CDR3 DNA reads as TGTGCCAGCAGTTTACCAGGGATCAACTATGGCTACACCTTC.